One TCR beta chain is described in this entry. Since all of the isolated RNA was reverse transcribed, expressed TCRB transcripts were what got sequenced. Sequencing was performed with immunoSEQ multiplex PCR; in TCRdb, only in-frame clones are kept and a portion is missing. The sample includes about 350,000 clones, around 20% of them seen just once. On average, the one heparinised blood draw given by each donor was approximately 120 mL. Markers CD45RO/CCR7/CD25/CD127/CD95/CD27 served to sort CD4+ naive, central memory, regulatory and stem cell-like memory cells. The CDR3 loop spans 13 amino acids. Trimming left V 4 bases short and J 3 bases short, with 9 bases between. CDR1 is SNHLY and CDR2 is FYNNEI in the germline V gene. This specimen comes from a study of beta chain features in type 1 diabetes.

The clonotype was recovered from a young woman in good health. J is TRBJ1-2 and V is TRBV2; D unresolved. The material sequenced was naive CD4+ T cells from blood. The chain's CDR3 is CASSGGLYYGYTF. The DNA of the CDR3 is TGTGCCAGCAGTGGTGGGCTCTACTATGGCTACACCTTC.